These 10 T cell receptor beta chains came from one sample sequenced in a study of T cell repertoires in cytomegalovirus infection. TCRdb reprocessed the reads with MiXCR, giving one entry per CDR3 protein. Here the sample spans about 450,000 distinct CDR3 sequences, under 40% being singletons. Sequenced material: PBMCs. These receptors originate from a human donor in good health (CMV status not recorded). Some clones in this sample may be carry-over from other donors' samples.

Only a few counts were recorded for this clonotype. CDR3 region: CSARMVAGYNEQFF. CDR3 coding DNA: TGCAGTGCTAGAATGGTAGCGGGCTACAATGAGCAGTTCTTC. This sequence joins TRBV20-1 and TRBJ2-1; TRBD2 matches 7 bases. Germline V gives CDR1 DFQATT, CDR2 SNEGSKA (reference sequence). V shed 2 bases, J shed 3 bases, and the junction held 4 bases outside the gene matches. This CDR3 is 14 amino acids long.

The chain carries TRBV7-3 and TRBJ1-2; maybe TRBD1 (5 bases). V dropped 2 bases and J dropped 2 bases, with 15 bases sitting between them. Looked up from germline, CDR1 is SGHTA and CDR2 is FQGTGA. The CDR3 is 16 residues long. The DNA for the CDR3 is TGTGCCAGCAGCTTACCCGGGACCTGGGGAAACTATGGCTACACCTTC. This encodes CASSLPGTWGNYGYTF.

This clonotype was observed a handful of times. This sequence joins TRBV19 and TRBJ2-2; D uncertain. Trimming took 3 bases from V and 4 from J, leaving 12 bases between them. Germline V CDR1 and CDR2: LNHDA, SQIVND (reference sequence). The CDR3 is 15 amino acids. CDR3 amino acids: CASSMYSGSTGELFF. The CDR3 DNA is TGTGCCAGTAGTATGTATTCAGGCTCCACCGGGGAGCTGTTTTTT.

The J gene is TRBJ1-6, the V gene TRBV3-1, with D possibly matching TRBD1 (6 bases). Germline V gene lookup returns CDR1 LGHDT and CDR2 YNNKEL (reference sequence). This CDR3 comprises 13 residues. V was trimmed by 5 bases and J by 9 bases, leaving 11 bases between them. The chain's CDR3 is CASSAPGVSPLHF. In DNA form, the CDR3 reads TGTGCCAGCAGCGCACCAGGGGTTTCACCCCTCCACTTT.

On this clonotype itself: The conserved closing phenylalanine or tryptophan is absent in this CDR3, likely reflecting a read error. This chain connects TRBV28 to TRBJ1-3, with 9 bases aligning to TRBD1. The CDR3 has 15 residues. V was pared by 6 bases and J by 3 bases, with 6 bases of the junction left unmatched. Germline V gene data show CDR1 as MDHEN and CDR2 as SYDVKM. The DNA of the CDR3 is TGTGCCAGCAGGGAACAGGGGGCCGGTGGAAACACCATATATTTG. It encodes CASREQGAGGNTIYL.

This clonotype showed up many times. The chain links TRBV6-1 to TRBJ2-1, with D tentatively TRBD2 (5 bases). The CDR3 has 12 amino acids. Germline lookup yields CDR1 MNHNS and CDR2 SASEGT. V lost 2 bases and J 9 bases, leaving 8 bases between the germline ends. The CDR3 reads CASSEIGGEQFF. The CDR3 DNA sequence: TGTGCCAGCAGTGAAATCGGAGGTGAGCAGTTCTTC.

The J gene is TRBJ2-3, the V gene TRBV4-2, with 7 bases lining up with TRBD2. CDR1 and CDR2 (germline): LGHNA, YNFKEQ. V lost 5 bases and J lost 3; bases outside the gene matches: 11. The CDR3 is made up of 16 amino acids. The CDR3 here is CASSSRSQGGTDTQYF. The CDR3 DNA sequence: TGTGCCAGCAGCTCCCGGTCCCAGGGAGGGACAGATACGCAGTATTTT.

This clonotype was counted between two and nine times. V usage is TRBV28 and J usage is TRBJ1-5, with a weak D call TRBD1 (5 bases). The CDR3 runs to 15 residues. Germline V gives CDR1 MDHEN, CDR2 SYDVKM. V was trimmed by 7 bases and J by 1 base, leaving 14 bases between them. This CDR3 reads CASTEGQASNQPQHF. CDR3 in DNA: TGTGCCAGCACCGAGGGGCAGGCGAGCAATCAGCCCCAGCATTTT.

This chain's CDR3 is CASSLRQTGVGYTF. The CDR3 DNA reads as TGTGCCAGCAGTTTAAGACAGACAGGGGTTGGCTACACCTTC. This chain connects TRBV12-3 or TRBV12-4 to TRBJ1-2; 8 bases agree with TRBD1. The V gene end was trimmed by 2 bases and the J gene end by 7 bases; junction bases not matched to a gene: 6. The CDR3 loop spans 14 amino acids.

This clonotype appeared many times. The rearrangement joins TRBV19 to TRBJ1-6; D ambiguous. Germline-derived CDR1 and CDR2 are LNHDA and SQIVND (reference sequence). The ends were cut back, 2 bases at V and 3 bases at J, with 5 bases in the middle. The CDR3 is 14 amino acids. CDR3: CASSITSYNSPLHF. CDR3 DNA sequence: TGTGCCAGTAGTATAACCAGCTATAATTCACCCCTCCACTTT. Complete variable domain (other parts from reference TRBV19 and TRBJ1-6): DGGITQSPKYLFRKEGQNVTLSCEQNLNHDAMYWYRQDPGQGLRLIYYSQIVNDFQKGDIAEGYSVSREKKESFPLTVTSAQKNPTAFYLCASSITSYNSPLHFGNGTRLTVT.